This TCR beta chain came from a study of blood T cells in healthy people across ages. Study-level findings and limits: Aged donors had fewer naive CD4+ cells and lower diversity than long-lived donors.

Combining a sample-barcoded 5' primer with a J-beta primer mix, a second PCR ran for about 6 to 12 cycles. Each single sample gave us at least 2.5 million CDR3-containing paired-end reads. A single record per CDR3 protein comes from TCRdb applying MiXCR to the 5' RACE reads. The profile shows roughly 800,000 distinct CDR3 sequences, around 34% of them singletons. There are 14 residues in the CDR3. V lost 7 bases and J lost 3, with 12 bases in between. With regard to this clonotype: The antigen is not known.

The chain uses TRBV12-3 or TRBV12-4 and TRBJ1-4; D is undetermined. Sequenced sample: blood. The sequence came from a man between 18 and 35 years old in good health. The CDR3 DNA reads as TGTGCCAGCACCTCGGGTCGGGCTAATGAAAAACTGTTTTTT. Translating it yields CASTSGRANEKLFF.